There are many counts of the clone carrying this T cell receptor (beta chain). The target antigen is unknown. The V gene's germline CDR1 is SGHAT and CDR2 FQNNGV. The CDR3 has 15 amino acids. Trimming left V 1 base short and J 4 bases short, with 14 bases between. Relying on iRepertoire HTBI primers and Arm-PCR of CDR3 regions, the team built TCR beta libraries. Using its own MiXCR run on the multiplex PCR reads, TCRdb lists one record per CDR3 protein. The data show some 500,000 distinct CDR3 sequences, with 13% seen just once and 8% to 10% held by the top ten. Time point noted: newly diagnosed GD, antithyroid drugs for less than 3 months. Isolated PBMC RNA provided the starting material for the TCR library. This record belongs to a study of regulatory T cells in long-lasting Graves disease. Study conclusions and caveats: Persistent disease preferred TRBV28, TRBJ1-2 and TRBJ2-5; new disease, TRBV20-1 and TRBJ2-1.

These data were likewise used in another study, on T cells in Graves' hyperthyroidism and ophthalmopathy. That study reports: For the diagnoses, clinical symptoms, serum thyroxine and TRAb, thyroid ultrasound and orbital computed tomography were used. Among thyroid clonotypes expanded above 0.001, most also appeared in blood.

Source: peripheral blood mononuclear cells (PBMCs), taken at new diagnosis, from a patient treated with antithyroid drugs. The chain joins TRBV11-2 to TRBJ2-7, with D tentatively TRBD2 (6 bases). This receptor was identified in a man aged 30-40 years with Graves disease. The CDR3: CASSLVGGTLYEQYF. In nucleotides, the CDR3 is TGTGCCAGCAGCTTAGTCGGCGGGACCCTTTACGAGCAGTACTTC.